This entry features one T cell receptor (beta chain) sequence. The data belong to a study of CD8 T cells in Susac syndrome. CDR1 is MNHEY, CDR2 SMNVEV, per germline (reference sequence). The CDR3 contains 10 residues. V shed 8 bases and J shed 5 bases, with 6 bases lying between them. The authors reverse transcribed roughly 0.5 to 1 ug RNA with random hexamers. TCRdb re-analysed the immunoSEQ multiplex PCR reads in MiXCR, keeping a single row per CDR3 protein. The sample yields over 350,000 distinct CDR3 sequences, about 85% seen once. The authors negatively isolated CD8+ and CD4+ T cells and FACS-enriched TEMRA cells.

The specimen was CD8+ T cells from PBMCs. The TCR originated in a human donor with multiple sclerosis. The chain links TRBV27 to TRBJ1-1; D call uncertain. The CDR3 region is CASGWTEAFF. CDR3 in DNA: TGTGCCAGCGGGTGGACTGAAGCTTTCTTT.